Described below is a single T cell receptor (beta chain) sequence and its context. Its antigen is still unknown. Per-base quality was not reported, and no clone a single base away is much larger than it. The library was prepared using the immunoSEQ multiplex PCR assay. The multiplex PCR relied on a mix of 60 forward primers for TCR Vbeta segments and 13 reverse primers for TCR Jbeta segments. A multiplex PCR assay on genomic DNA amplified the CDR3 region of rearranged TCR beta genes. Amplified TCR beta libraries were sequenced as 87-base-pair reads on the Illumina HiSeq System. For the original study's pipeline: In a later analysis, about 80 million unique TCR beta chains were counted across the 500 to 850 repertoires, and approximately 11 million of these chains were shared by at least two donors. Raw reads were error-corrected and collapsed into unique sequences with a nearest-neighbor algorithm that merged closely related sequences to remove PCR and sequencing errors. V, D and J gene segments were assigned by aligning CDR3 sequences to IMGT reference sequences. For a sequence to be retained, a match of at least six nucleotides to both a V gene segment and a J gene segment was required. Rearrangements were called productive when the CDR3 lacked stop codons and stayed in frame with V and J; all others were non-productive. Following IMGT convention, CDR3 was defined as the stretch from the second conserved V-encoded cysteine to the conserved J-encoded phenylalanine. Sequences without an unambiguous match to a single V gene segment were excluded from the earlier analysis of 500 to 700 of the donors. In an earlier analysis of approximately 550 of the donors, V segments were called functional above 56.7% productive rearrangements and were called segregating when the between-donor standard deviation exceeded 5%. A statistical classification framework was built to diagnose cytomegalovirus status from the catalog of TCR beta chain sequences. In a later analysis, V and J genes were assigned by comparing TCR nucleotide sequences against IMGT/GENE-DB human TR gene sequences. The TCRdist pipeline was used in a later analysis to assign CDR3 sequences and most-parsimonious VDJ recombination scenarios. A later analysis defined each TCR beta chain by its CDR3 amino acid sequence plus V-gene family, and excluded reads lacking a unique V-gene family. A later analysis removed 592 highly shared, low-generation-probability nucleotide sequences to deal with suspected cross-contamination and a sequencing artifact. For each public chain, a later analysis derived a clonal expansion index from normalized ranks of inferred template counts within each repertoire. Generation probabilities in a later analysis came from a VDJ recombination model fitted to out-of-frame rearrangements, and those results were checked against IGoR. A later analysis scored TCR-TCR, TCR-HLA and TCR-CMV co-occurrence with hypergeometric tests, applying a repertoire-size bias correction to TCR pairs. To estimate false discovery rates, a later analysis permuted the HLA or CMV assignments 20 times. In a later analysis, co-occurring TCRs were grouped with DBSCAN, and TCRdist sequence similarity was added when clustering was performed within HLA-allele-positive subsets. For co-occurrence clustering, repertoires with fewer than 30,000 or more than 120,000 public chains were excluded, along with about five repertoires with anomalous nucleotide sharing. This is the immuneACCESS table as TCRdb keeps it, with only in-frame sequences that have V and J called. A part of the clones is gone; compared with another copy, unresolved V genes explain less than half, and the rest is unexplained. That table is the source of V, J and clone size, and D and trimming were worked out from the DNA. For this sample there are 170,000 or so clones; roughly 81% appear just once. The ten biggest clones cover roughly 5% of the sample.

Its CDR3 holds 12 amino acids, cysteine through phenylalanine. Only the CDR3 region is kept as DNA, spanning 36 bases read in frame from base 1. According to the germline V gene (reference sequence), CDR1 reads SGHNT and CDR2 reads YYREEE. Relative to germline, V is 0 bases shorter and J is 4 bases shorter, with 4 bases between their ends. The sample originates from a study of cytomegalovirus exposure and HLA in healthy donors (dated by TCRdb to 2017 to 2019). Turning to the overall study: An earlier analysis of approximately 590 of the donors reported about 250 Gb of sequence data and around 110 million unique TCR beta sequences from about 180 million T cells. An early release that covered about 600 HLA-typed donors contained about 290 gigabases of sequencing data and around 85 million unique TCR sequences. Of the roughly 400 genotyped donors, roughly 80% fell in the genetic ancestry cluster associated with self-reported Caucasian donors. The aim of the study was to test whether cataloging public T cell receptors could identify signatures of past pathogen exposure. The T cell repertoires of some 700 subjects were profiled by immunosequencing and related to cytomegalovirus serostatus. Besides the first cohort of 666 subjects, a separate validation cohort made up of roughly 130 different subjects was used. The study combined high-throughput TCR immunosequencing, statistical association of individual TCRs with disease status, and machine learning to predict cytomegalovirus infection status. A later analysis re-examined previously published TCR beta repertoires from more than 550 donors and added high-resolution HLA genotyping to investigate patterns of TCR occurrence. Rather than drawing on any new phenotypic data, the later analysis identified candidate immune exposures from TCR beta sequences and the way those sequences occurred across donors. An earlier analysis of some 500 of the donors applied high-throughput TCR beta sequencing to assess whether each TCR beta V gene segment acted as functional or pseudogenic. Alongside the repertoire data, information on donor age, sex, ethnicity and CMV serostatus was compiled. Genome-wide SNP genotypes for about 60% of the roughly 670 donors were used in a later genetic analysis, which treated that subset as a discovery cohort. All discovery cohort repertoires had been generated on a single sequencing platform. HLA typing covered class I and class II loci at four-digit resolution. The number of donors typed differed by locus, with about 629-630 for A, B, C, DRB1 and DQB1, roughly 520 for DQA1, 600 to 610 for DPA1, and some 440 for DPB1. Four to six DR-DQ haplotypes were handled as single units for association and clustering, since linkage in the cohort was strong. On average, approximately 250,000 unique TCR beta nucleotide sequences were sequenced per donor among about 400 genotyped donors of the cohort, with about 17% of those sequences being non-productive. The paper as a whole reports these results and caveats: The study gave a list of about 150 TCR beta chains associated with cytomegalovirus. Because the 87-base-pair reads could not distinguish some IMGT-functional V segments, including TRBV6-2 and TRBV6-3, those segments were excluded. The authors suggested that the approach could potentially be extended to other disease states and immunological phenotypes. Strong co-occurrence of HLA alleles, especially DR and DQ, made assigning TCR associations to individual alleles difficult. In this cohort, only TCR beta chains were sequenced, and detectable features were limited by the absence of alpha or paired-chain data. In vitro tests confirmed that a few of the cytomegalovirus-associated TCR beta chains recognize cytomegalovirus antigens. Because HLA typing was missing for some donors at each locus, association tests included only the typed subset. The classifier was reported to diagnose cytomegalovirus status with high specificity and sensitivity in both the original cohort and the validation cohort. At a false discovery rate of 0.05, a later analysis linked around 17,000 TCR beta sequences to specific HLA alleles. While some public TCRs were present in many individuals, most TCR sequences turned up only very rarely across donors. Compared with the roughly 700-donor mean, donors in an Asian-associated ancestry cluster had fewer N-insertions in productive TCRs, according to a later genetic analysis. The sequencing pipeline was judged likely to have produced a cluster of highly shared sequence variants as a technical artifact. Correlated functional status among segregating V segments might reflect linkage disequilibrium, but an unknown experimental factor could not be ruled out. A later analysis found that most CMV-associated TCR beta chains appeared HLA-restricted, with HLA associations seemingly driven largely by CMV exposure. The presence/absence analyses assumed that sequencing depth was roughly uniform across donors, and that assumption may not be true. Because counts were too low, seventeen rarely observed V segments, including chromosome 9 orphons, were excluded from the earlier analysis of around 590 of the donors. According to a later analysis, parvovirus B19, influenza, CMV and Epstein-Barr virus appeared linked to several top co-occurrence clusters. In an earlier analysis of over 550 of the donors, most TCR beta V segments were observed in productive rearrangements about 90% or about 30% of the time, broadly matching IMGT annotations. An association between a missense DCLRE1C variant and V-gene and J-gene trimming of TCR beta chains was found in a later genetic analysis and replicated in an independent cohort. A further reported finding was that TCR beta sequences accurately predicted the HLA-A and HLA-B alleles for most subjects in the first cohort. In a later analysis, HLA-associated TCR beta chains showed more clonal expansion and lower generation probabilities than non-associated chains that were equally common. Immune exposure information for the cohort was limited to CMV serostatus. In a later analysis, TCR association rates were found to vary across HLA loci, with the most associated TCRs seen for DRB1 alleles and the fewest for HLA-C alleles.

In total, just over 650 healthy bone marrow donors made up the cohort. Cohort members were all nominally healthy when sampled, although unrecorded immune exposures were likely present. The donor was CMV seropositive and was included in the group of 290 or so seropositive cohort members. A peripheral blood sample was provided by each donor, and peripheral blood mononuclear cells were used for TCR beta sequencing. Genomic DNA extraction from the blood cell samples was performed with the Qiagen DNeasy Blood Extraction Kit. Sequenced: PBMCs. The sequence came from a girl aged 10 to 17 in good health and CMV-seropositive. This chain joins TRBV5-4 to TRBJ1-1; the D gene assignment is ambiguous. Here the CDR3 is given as CASSLGSTEAFF. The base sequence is TGTGCCAGCAGCTTGGGCAGCACTGAAGCTTTCTTT.